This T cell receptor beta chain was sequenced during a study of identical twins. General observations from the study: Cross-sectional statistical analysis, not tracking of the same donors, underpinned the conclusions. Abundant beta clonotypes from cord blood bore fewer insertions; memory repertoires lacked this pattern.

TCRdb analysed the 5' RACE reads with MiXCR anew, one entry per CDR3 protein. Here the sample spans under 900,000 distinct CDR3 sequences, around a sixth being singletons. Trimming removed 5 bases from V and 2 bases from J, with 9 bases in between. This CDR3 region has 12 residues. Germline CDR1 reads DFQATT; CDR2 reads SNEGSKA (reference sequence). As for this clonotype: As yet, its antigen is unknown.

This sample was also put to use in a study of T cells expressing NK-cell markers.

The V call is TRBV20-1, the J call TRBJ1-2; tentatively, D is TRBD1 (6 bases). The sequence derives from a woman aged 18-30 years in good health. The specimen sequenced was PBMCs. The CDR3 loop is CSALTGNYGYTF. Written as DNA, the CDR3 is TGCAGTGCTTTGACAGGCAACTATGGCTACACCTTC.